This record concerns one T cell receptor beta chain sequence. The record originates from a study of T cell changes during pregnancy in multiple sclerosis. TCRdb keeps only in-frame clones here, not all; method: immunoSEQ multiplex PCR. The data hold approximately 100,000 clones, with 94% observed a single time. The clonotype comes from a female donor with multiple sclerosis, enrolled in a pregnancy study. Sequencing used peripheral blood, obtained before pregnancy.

The CDR3 region is CASSQLTSGAYNEQFF. For the CDR3, the DNA is TGCGCCAGCAGCCAGTTGACTAGCGGAGCCTACAATGAGCAGTTCTTC. V usage is TRBV4-1 and J usage is TRBJ2-1; 9 bases align to TRBD2. The CDR3 sequence is 16 residues long. The trim removed 3 bases at V and 2 bases at J, leaving 5 bases unmatched. CDR1 is MGHRA, CDR2 YSYEKL, per germline.